The TCR beta chain described here comes from a study of identical twins' blood T cells. The donors were healthy female monozygous twins, three pairs in total. The V end lost 2 bases, the J end lost 0 bases, and 11 bases lay between the germline ends. Germline V gene data show CDR1 as SGHTA and CDR2 as FQGNSA. The CDR3 length is 16 residues. TCR cDNA libraries were made from RNA using a previously described, modified protocol. Per the original methods: Each donor had about 100,000 to nearly 550,000 clonotypes. TCRdb recomputed calls from the 5' RACE reads with MiXCR, one row per CDR3 protein. The V and J calls and clone size come from TCRdb's table, not from the authors' own analysis. The table records roughly 380,000 distinct CDR3 sequences, roughly 28% of them present only once.

The chain employs TRBV7-2 and TRBJ2-4; a possible D gene is TRBD1 (5 bases). Material: PBMCs. This TCR was sampled from a woman between 18 and 55 years old in good health. The CDR3 nucleotides are TGTGCCAGCAGCTTAAACGCTGGGGCAGCCAAAAACATTCAGTACTTC. This gives the protein CASSLNAGAAKNIQYF.